This T cell receptor beta chain stems from a study of siplizumab effects on memory and regulatory T cells. Study conclusions and caveats: Mappable alloreactive CD4+ clones came from Treg cells about 65% of the time on average with siplizumab, against 25% to 30% in controls. Roughly 75-97% of dividing CD4+ or CD8+ clones were without an attributable naive or memory phenotype. Of the alloreactive clones, only a minor fraction mapped to unstimulated subsets.

Remarks on this clone: The target antigen is unknown.

The germline V gene encodes CDR1 KGHSH and CDR2 LQKENI. V shed 2 bases and J shed 0 bases, with 3 bases lying between them. The CDR3 has 13 residues. Assays covered some 94,000 TCR templates per sample. Sequencing was performed with immunoSEQ multiplex PCR; in TCRdb, only in-frame clones are kept and a portion is missing. Here the sample spans over 100,000 clones, about 92% being singletons. The receptor comes from a human donor in good health. The chain couples TRBV18 to TRBJ2-3; D uncertain. Material: Tregs sorted from blood. The CDR3 reads CASSPFSTDTQYF. The DNA for the CDR3 is TGTGCCAGCTCACCATTCAGCACAGATACGCAGTATTTT. Based on the CDR3 plus reference TRBV18 and TRBJ2-3, the full variable domain is NAGVMQNPRHLVRRRGQEARLRCSPMKGHSHVYWYRQLPEEGLKFMVYLQKENIIDESGMPKERFSAEFPKEGPSILRIQQVVRGDSAAYFCASSPFSTDTQYFGPGTRLTVL.